The T cell receptor beta chain described here comes from a study of cytomegalovirus exposure and HLA in healthy donors. Germline V gene data show CDR1 as SGHVS and CDR2 as FNYEAQ. V lost 5 bases and J 2 bases, leaving 15 bases between the germline ends. The CDR3 runs 16 residues. Donors sampled were nominally healthy, though unrecorded immune exposures were likely. As for this clone: Its target is not known.

Use of 60 Vbeta and 13 Jbeta primers characterized the PCR. Profiled with immunoSEQ multiplex PCR; TCRdb holds only in-frame clones, not every one. Of 150,000 to 180,000 clones in the sample, 65% to 85% were seen once. Study results and limitations: Data from an earlier analysis indicated that most TCR beta V segments were productive either about 87% or about 30% of the time.

V gene TRBV7-6 combines with J gene TRBJ2-2; D unresolved. The sequenced material came from PBMCs. The clonotype originates from a man in his late teens or twenties in good health and CMV-seronegative. The chain's CDR3 is CASSPHDIINTGELFF. Here the CDR3 DNA reads TGTGCCAGCAGCCCGCACGACATAATCAACACCGGGGAGCTGTTTTTT.